The subject of this entry is one TCR beta chain. Its antigen is unknown. The PCR used 60 Vbeta and 13 Jbeta primers. TCRdb keeps only in-frame clones here, not all; method: immunoSEQ multiplex PCR. The data contain roughly 130,000 clones, roughly four fifths of them singletons. The entry originates in a study of cytomegalovirus exposure and HLA in healthy donors. Per the germline V gene, CDR1 is LGHNA and CDR2 is YSLEER. The J segment lost 4 bases and the V segment lost 0 bases, leaving 4 bases of the junction unmatched. This CDR3 contains 16 residues. Broader study findings: Generally TCR sequences proved uncommon, though certain public TCRs appeared in numerous donors. Accurate prediction of most subjects' HLA-A and HLA-B alleles from TCR beta sequences was reported.

Sample: PBMCs. The receptor's source is a male donor in good health and CMV-seropositive. The V call is TRBV4-3, the J call TRBJ1-3; 9 bases map to TRBD1. The CDR3 sequence is CASSQDGTGQGNTIYF. In nucleotides, the CDR3 is TGCGCCAGCAGCCAAGACGGGACAGGGCAAGGAAACACCATATATTTT.